A selection of T cell receptor beta chains follows, all from one sample in a study of T-cell memory formation after mild COVID-19. TCRdb processed the 5' RACE reads anew with MiXCR; each CDR3 protein has one entry. The profile covers approximately 150,000 distinct CDR3 sequences, with roughly 6.3% appearing a single time and 2% to 2.5% taken by the ten largest. Specimen: PBMCs or a T cell subset sorted from them (not recorded which). The receptors were gathered from an adult woman who had mild COVID-19 (a few samples of this study predate the infection). Cell type and time point are not known. CDR3s include the opening cysteine and the closing phenylalanine or tryptophan. Each record gives: V gene, CDR3 length, clone size, J gene, D gene, CDR3 DNA, CDR3 protein. The D gene is left open where the match is weak. A clone size is listed for some rows: how often the clone was seen (once, few, many), or a class if it is expanded.

TRBV6-5	20	many	TRBJ2-1	TRBD1	TGTGCCAGCAGTTACTTCAGGACAGGGGGCACGAGTTCGGGTGGCAATGAGCAGTTCTTC	CASSYFRTGGTSSGGNEQFF
TRBV5-6	16	many	TRBJ2-1	NA	TGTGCCAGCAGCTCGAGGCGAACTCCTCAATTCAATGAGCAGTTCTTC	CASSSRRTPQFNEQFF
TRBV6-6	16	many	TRBJ2-5	TRBD1	TGTGCCAGCAGTCACGCCGGGACAGGGGCTCAAGAGACCCAGTACTTC	CASSHAGTGAQETQYF
TRBV27	13	many	TRBJ1-2	NA	TGTGCCAGCAGTTTCCCAGGGAGGACGGGCTACACCTTC	CASSFPGRTGYTF
TRBV5-1	15	few	TRBJ2-5	NA	TGCGCCAGCAGCCTTGGTGGAGGGCTCGAGGAGACCCAGTACTTC	CASSLGGGLEETQYF
TRBV7-9	15	few	TRBJ2-1	TRBD2	TGTGCCAGCAGCTTAGCGGGAGGGGCCAACAATGAGCAGTTCTTC	CASSLAGGANNEQFF
TRBV5-1	14	few	TRBJ2-7	NA	TGCGCCAGCAGCTTGGGGCAGGCTGCCTACGAGCAGTACTTC	CASSLGQAAYEQYF
TRBV20-1	14	few	TRBJ2-2	TRBD1	TGCAGTGCTAGGACAGGGGGTATATTCGGGGAGCTGTTTTTT	CSARTGGIFGELFF
TRBV7-6	14	many	TRBJ2-7	NA	TGTGCCAGCAGCCCGAGGGCAGGGATCTACGAGCAGTACTTC	CASSPRAGIYEQYF
TRBV5-6	16	few	TRBJ2-2	NA	TGTGCCAGCAGCTTCCCAGGGAAGTCCCCCCCCGGGGAGCTGTTTTTT	CASSFPGKSPPGELFF
TRBV6-5	14	NA	TRBJ1-6	NA	TGTGCCAGCACCAGGAGGGGGACCGGTTCACCCCTCCACTTT	CASTRRGTGSPLHF
TRBV18	14	few	TRBJ1-6	TRBD1	TGTGCCAGCTCGCGGGACAGCCAGCGATCACCCCTCCACTTT	CASSRDSQRSPLHF
TRBV30	12	NA	TRBJ2-1	NA	TGTGCCTGGAGTGGGGGAGGCAATGAGCAGTTCTTC	CAWSGGGNEQFF
TRBV7-8	14	many	TRBJ2-1	NA	TGTGCCAGCAGGCGGAGCGGTGACTACAATGAGCAGTTCTTC	CASRRSGDYNEQFF
TRBV6-2/TRBV6-3	15	many	TRBJ2-7	TRBD1	TGTGCCAGCAGCCCCCCGGGACAGGGATACTACGAGCAGTACTTC	CASSPPGQGYYEQYF
TRBV7-9	15	many	TRBJ1-4	NA	TGTGCCAGCAGCCCTACTAGGGGAGGTAATGAAAAACTGTTTTTT	CASSPTRGGNEKLFF
TRBV15	16	few	TRBJ1-1	TRBD1	TGTGCCACCAGCGATAGGACAGGGGATGGTCACACTGAAGCTTTCTTT	CATSDRTGDGHTEAFF
TRBV5-1	15	few	TRBJ2-3	NA	TGCGCCAGCAGCTTGGCCCGTCTAGACGGGGATACGCAGTATTTT	CASSLARLDGDTQYF
TRBV29-1	12	many	TRBJ2-1	NA	TGCAGCGTTGTACGGGCAGACAATGAGCAGTTCTTC	CSVVRADNEQFF
TRBV5-4	12	few	TRBJ2-7	NA	TGTGCCAGCAGCTTCGAGGACTACGAGCAGTACTTC	CASSFEDYEQYF
TRBV11-3	16	NA	TRBJ2-2	NA	TGTGCCAGCAGCTTGTACAGGGTTCCTACGGCCGGGGAGCTGTTTTTT	CASSLYRVPTAGELFF
TRBV12-3/TRBV12-4	14	many	TRBJ2-1	TRBD1	TGTGCCAGCAGTTTAGCGTCTGCTGGGACAGAGGAGTTCTTC	CASSLASAGTEEFF
TRBV24-1	17	many	TRBJ2-7	TRBD1	TGTGCCACCAGTGATTCGGCCGGGACAGGACCCCCCTACGAGCAGTACTTC	CATSDSAGTGPPYEQYF
TRBV28	14	NA	TRBJ1-2	NA	TGTGCCAGCAGTTTGGAGGGTGGTCTCGGAGGCTACACCTTC	CASSLEGGLGGYTF
TRBV29-1	15	many	TRBJ2-1	TRBD1	TGCAGCGTCCAAGGTTGGCAGGGGGCGAATCATGAGCAGTTCTTC	CSVQGWQGANHEQFF
TRBV5-1	16	many	TRBJ2-7	TRBD2	TGCGCCAGCAGCGGGGGACTAGCGGGAGGGCCTTACGAGCAGTACTTC	CASSGGLAGGPYEQYF
TRBV24-1	14	many	TRBJ2-7	TRBD1	TGTGCCACCAGTACGGGACAGCCCAACTACGAGCAGTACTTC	CATSTGQPNYEQYF
TRBV12-3/TRBV12-4	17	many	TRBJ2-5	TRBD2	TGTGCCAGCAGTTTTCCCCTAGCGGGGGCCTACCAAGAGACCCAGTACTTC	CASSFPLAGAYQETQYF
TRBV5-1	15	few	TRBJ1-3	NA	TGCGCCAGCAGCTTGTCTGCGGGAAGTGGAAACACCATATATTTT	CASSLSAGSGNTIYF
TRBV6-5	13	many	TRBJ1-1	NA	TGTGCCAGCACACCTCCTTCGGGGCTCGGCGCTTTCTTT	CASTPPSGLGAFF
TRBV5-1	14	few	TRBJ1-1	NA	TGCGCCAGCAGCTCCCTCGATTGGAACACTGAAGCTTTCTTT	CASSSLDWNTEAFF
TRBV7-2	16	many	TRBJ2-5	NA	TGTGCCAGCAGCTTATATTCGGCCAGGGGAGGAGAGACCCAGTACTTC	CASSLYSARGGETQYF
TRBV5-5	14	NA	TRBJ1-2	TRBD1	TGTGCCAGCAGCTTTGGACAGGGGGCGTATGGCTACACCTTC	CASSFGQGAYGYTF
TRBV5-6	15	many	TRBJ2-5	NA	TGTGCCAGCAGCCACCGACAGGTTTTTTCAGAGACCCAGTACTTC	CASSHRQVFSETQYF
TRBV7-2	14	many	TRBJ2-3	NA	TGTGCCAGCAGCTTCCTAGGGGTTACAGATACGCAGTATTTT	CASSFLGVTDTQYF
TRBV18	13	few	TRBJ1-5	NA	TGTGCCAGCTCACAGGACAAAAATCAGCCCCAGCATTTT	CASSQDKNQPQHF
TRBV12-3/TRBV12-4	19	NA	TRBJ2-3	TRBD2	TGTGCCAGCAGTTTTACGCGGAGGGCGGGAGGAACTAGCACAGATACGCAGTATTTT	CASSFTRRAGGTSTDTQYF
TRBV27	16	many	TRBJ2-7	NA	TGTGCCAGCAGTTTAAAAGGGTACCATTACTCCTACGAGCAGTACTTC	CASSLKGYHYSYEQYF
TRBV19	14	many	TRBJ2-7	TRBD1	TGTGCCAGTAGGGGGACAGGGCGCCCCTACGAGCAGTACTTC	CASRGTGRPYEQYF
TRBV7-9	12	many	TRBJ2-7	NA	TGTGCCAGCAGCTTTCTAGGGGGCGAGCAGTACTTC	CASSFLGGEQYF
TRBV2	13	few	TRBJ1-1	NA	TGTGCCAGCAGTGCGGCGGCTAGCACTGAAGCTTTCTTT	CASSAAASTEAFF
TRBV12-3/TRBV12-4	14	many	TRBJ1-1	TRBD1	TGTGCCAGCAGCCAGGACAGGGTGGGTAGTGAAGCTTTCTTT	CASSQDRVGSEAFF
TRBV29-1	12	many	TRBJ2-6	NA	TGCAGCGTTTCAACCGGGGCCAACGTCCTGACTTTC	CSVSTGANVLTF
TRBV6-5	15	few	TRBJ1-5	TRBD1	TGTGCCAGCAGTTATACGACAGGGGGCAATCAGCCCCAGCATTTT	CASSYTTGGNQPQHF
TRBV11-2	14	many	TRBJ2-1	NA	TGTGCCAGCAGCTTAGAAAGCTCCTACAATGAGCAGTTCTTC	CASSLESSYNEQFF
TRBV7-9	20	NA	TRBJ2-3	NA	TGTGCCAGCAGCTTAAAATCCGGTGCGGGTCGATCAGGCCGCTCGGATACGCAGTATTTT	CASSLKSGAGRSGRSDTQYF
TRBV5-5	15	few	TRBJ1-1	NA	TGTGCCAGCAGCTCCTCACAGGGCGTTTACACTGAAGCTTTCTTT	CASSSSQGVYTEAFF